The next 7 T cell receptor beta chains were all read from a single sample in a study of blood T cell repertoires in COVID-19. Data came from immunoSEQ multiplex PCR; TCRdb stores just in-frame clones and leaves some out. The table includes about 200,000 clones, about 88% detected once. Material for sequencing was peripheral blood. These receptor sequences come from a man aged 50 or older with COVID-19, enrolled during active disease.

The genes are TRBV12-3 or TRBV12-4 and TRBJ2-3, with 7 bases aligning to TRBD2. This CDR3 is 13 amino acids long. Trimming at V came to 8 bases and at J to 4 bases, leaving 6 bases not matched to a gene. CDR3 sequence: CASSSGEADTQYF. Written as DNA, the CDR3 is TGTGCCAGCTCAAGCGGGGAGGCAGATACGCAGTATTTT.

The V and J genes are TRBV7-9 and TRBJ2-3, with TRBD2 identical over 9 bases. The CDR3 is made up of 18 amino acids. The germline CDR1 and CDR2 sequences are SEHNR and FQNEAQ (reference sequence). The V segment lost 7 bases and the J segment 0 bases; nucleotides outside the gene matches: 14. This CDR3 reads CASNRIAGVSLSTDTQYF. CDR3 nucleotide sequence: TGTGCCAGCAACCGAATAGCGGGAGTGTCCCTTAGCACAGATACGCAGTATTTT.

The rearrangement links TRBV30 to TRBJ1-5, with D possibly TRBD1 on 5 matching bases. Germline lookup yields CDR1 GTSNPN and CDR2 SVGIG (reference sequence). Trimming cost V 4 bases and J 3 bases, with 13 bases left between them. The CDR3 has 14 amino acids. CDR3 sequence: CAWNLVGDNQPQHF. In DNA form, the CDR3 reads TGTGCCTGGAATCTTGTAGGGGACAATCAGCCCCAGCATTTT.

The chain combines TRBV10-3 with TRBJ1-2; 8 nucleotides align to TRBD1. This CDR3 contains 15 residues. CDR1 is ENHRY and CDR2 is SYGVKD in the germline V gene. With V trimmed by 0 bases and J by 4 bases, 4 bases remained unmatched. CDR3 sequence (DNA): TGTGCCATCAGTGAGTCCACAGGGGGTTCCTATGGCTACACCTTC. Amino acid sequence: CAISESTGGSYGYTF.

This chain connects TRBV11-2 to TRBJ2-3; TRBD2 agrees at 8 bases. V lost 3 bases to trimming and J lost 1 base; unmatched junction nucleotides: 9. The CDR3 has 17 amino acids. Germline CDR1 reads SGHAT; CDR2 reads FQNNGV. The CDR3 is CASSFRRAGDGTDTQYF. The DNA for the CDR3 is TGTGCCAGCAGCTTCCGGAGAGCGGGAGACGGCACAGATACGCAGTATTTT.

The genes are TRBV20-1 and TRBJ2-7, with 12 bases lining up with TRBD2. V lost 3 bases and J lost 6; bases outside the gene matches: 6. The CDR3 sequence is 14 residues long. In germline, CDR1 is DFQATT, CDR2 SNEGSKA (reference sequence). Here the CDR3 DNA reads TGCAGTGCTAGTAGGACTAGCGGGATTGTCGAGCAGTACTTC. It yields the protein CSASRTSGIVEQYF.

The J gene is TRBJ2-1, the V gene TRBV24-1; D might be TRBD2 (5 bases). V was cut by 3 bases and J by 8 bases, with 13 bases left in between. The CDR3 sequence is 14 residues long. Looked up from germline, CDR1 is KGHDR and CDR2 is SFDVKD. The CDR3 region has the DNA TGTGCCACCAGTGATGCCTCCCTAGCCGATGAGCAGTTCTTC. Translated: CATSDASLADEQFF.